These 2 T cell receptor beta chains were sequenced from one sample in a study of OX40 agonist ivuxolimab in advanced cancers. TCRdb keeps only in-frame clones here, not all; method: immunoSEQ multiplex PCR. The sample records tens of thousands of clones, about 81% being singletons. Material: CD4+ or CD8+ T cells sorted from blood, obtained in a trial of the OX40 agonist ivuxolimab. These receptor sequences come from an adult with an advanced solid tumor such as melanoma, head and neck, liver or kidney cancer.

This clone was seen once. The chain carries TRBV6-5 and TRBJ2-5; 7 nucleotides agree with TRBD1. J lost 4 bases, V lost 4 bases, and 6 bases had no gene match. Looked up from germline, CDR1 is MNHEY and CDR2 is SVGAGI. The CDR3 extends over 14 amino acids. The CDR3 DNA is TGTGCCAGCAGTTCAGGACAGGTGACAGAGACCCAGTACTTC. Amino acid sequence: CASSSGQVTETQYF.

This clone was detected a few times. This chain connects TRBV4-1 to TRBJ1-2, with 7 bases identical to TRBD1. The germline V gene has CDR1 MGHRA and CDR2 YSYEKL. Germline trimming cut 0 bases from V and 2 bases from J; bases unmatched to any gene: 6. The CDR3 is 16 amino acids. The CDR3 loop is CASSQDIGTANYGYTF. DNA for the CDR3: TGCGCCAGCAGCCAAGATATAGGGACAGCAAACTATGGCTACACCTTC.